This T cell receptor (beta chain) is drawn from a study of cytomegalovirus exposure and HLA in healthy donors. Study-level findings and limits: Differences between HLA loci emerged in a later analysis of TCR association rates, with DRB1 most and HLA-C fewest. Prediction of most subjects' HLA-A and HLA-B alleles by TCR beta sequences was reportedly accurate.

In regard to this clone: The antigen is not known.

Primers included in the PCR were 60 Vbeta and 13 Jbeta primers. Libraries were prepared by immunoSEQ multiplex PCR; TCRdb keeps only in-frame clonotypes and omits some of them. The sample includes about 130,000 clones, 10% to 13% of them seen just once. The CDR3 is 13 residues long. V lost 6 bases to trimming and J lost 7 bases; unmatched junction nucleotides: 7. Germline V lookup: CDR1 MNHNS, CDR2 SASEGT. This chain uses TRBV6-1 with TRBJ1-2; 8 nucleotides align to TRBD1. This TCR was sampled from a woman in her late teens or twenties in good health and CMV-seropositive. The sequencing input was PBMCs. CDR3 amino acids: CASSTRTGLGYTF. The CDR3 nucleotides are TGTGCCAGCAGCACAAGGACAGGGCTTGGCTACACCTTC.